Sequencing of this TCR beta chain was carried out in a study of a mutant IDH1 vaccine in newly diagnosed glioma. About the research overall: Patients began vaccination 4-6 weeks after radiotherapy alone, or with temozolomide cycles.

The CDR3 has 13 amino acids. Trimming took off 8 bases at V and 5 bases at J, with 16 bases between the two ends. CDR1 and CDR2 (germline): MNHEY, SVGAGI. Study-wide points: Apparently unrelated to pseudoprogression were changes in the top peripheral T cell clonotypes.

This table comes from immunoSEQ multiplex PCR, and its TCRdb copy is limited to in-frame clones, with some not included. Among around 41,000 clones listed, 78% were seen once. Time point of the sample: week 23, last vaccination. Vaccination used 300 ug of mutant IDH1 20-mer peptide per dose, with topical imiquimod. Each astrocytoma in the donors was new, WHO grade 3 or 4, IDH1-mutant and ATRX-lost. This clone is categorized as medium-sized (0.01 to 0.1%). Its antigen is undetermined. Other nucleotide sequences from this sample produce the same CDR3. The material sequenced was PBMCs, taken from a glioma patient whose treatment included an IDH1 peptide vaccine. The sequence was collected from a woman aged 40 to 50 with glioma. Some clones in this sample may be carry-over from other donors' samples. This chain uses TRBV6-5 with TRBJ2-7; D is possibly TRBD1 (5 bases). CDR3 in DNA: TGTGCCAGCCGGGCAGGGTTTAAGGACGAGCAGTACTTC. This gives the protein CASRAGFKDEQYF.